This TCR beta chain was recorded in a study of cytomegalovirus exposure and HLA in healthy donors. About this clone: Its antigen is undetermined.

This PCR relied on a set of 60 Vbeta primers and 13 Jbeta primers. Using immunoSEQ multiplex PCR, the repertoire was profiled, and TCRdb retains in-frame clones only, with some absent. The sample shows about 160,000 clones, approximately 71% of them seen only once. Findings of the study overall: The study flagged 150 to 200 TCR beta chains as cytomegalovirus-associated. It emerged from a later analysis that several of the most significant clusters appeared to be linked to common viral pathogens. Sequencing probably produced one cluster of sequence variants that were highly shared.

CDR3 size: 14 residues. CDR1 and CDR2 (germline): KGHSH, LQKENI. J was trimmed by 2 bases and V by 5 bases; bases with no gene match: 5. This sequence was found in a young woman in good health and CMV-seropositive. The sample comprised PBMCs. The chain recombines TRBV18 with TRBJ2-5, with 7 bases that match TRBD1. The CDR3 reads CASSATGIQETQYF. CDR3 nucleotides: TGTGCCAGCTCAGCGACAGGGATACAAGAGACCCAGTACTTC.